Presented here are 17 T cell receptor beta chains from one specimen sequenced in a study of molecular identifiers for immune sequencing clone quantification. MiXCR, run by TCRdb on the PCR reads, gives a single entry per CDR3 protein. This table has about 36,000 distinct CDR3 sequences, roughly 20% appearing once. The sequencing input was naive CD8+ T cells from blood, with Jurkat cell RNA spiked in. Subset reported: FACS-sorted CD8+CD4-CCR7+CD45RA+ naive T cells. Every receptor here comes from a human donor in good health. Some libraries in this study had Jurkat cell RNA spiked in.

The rearrangement links TRBV27 to TRBJ2-1; D is uncertain. Germline assignment: CDR1 MNHEY and CDR2 SMNVEV (reference sequence). The CDR3 consists of 15 residues. Trimming shortened V by 0 bases and J by 6 bases, and 12 bases separated the two germline ends. In DNA form, the CDR3 reads TGTGCCAGCAGTTTATCGTTCCCGTGGGTCAATGAGCAGTTCTTC. This translates into CASSLSFPWVNEQFF.

The table lists this clonotype with many counts. The CDR3 here is CASSYLTGAGELFF. CDR3 bases: TGTGCCAGCAGTTACTTGACAGGCGCCGGGGAGCTGTTTTTT. The chain has TRBV6-5 and TRBJ2-2, with a weak D call TRBD1 (6 bases). The V end lost 1 base, the J end lost 6 bases, and 9 bases lay between the germline ends. Looked up from germline, CDR1 is MNHEY and CDR2 is SVGAGI. CDR3 size: 14 residues.

Points on this clonotype: A much more abundant neighbour one base away suggests this may be a read error. The chain joins TRBV28 to TRBJ1-1; D remains unclear. Looked up from germline, CDR1 is MDHEN and CDR2 is SYDVKM. The CDR3 sequence is 15 residues long. The CDR3 sequence: CTSSYPPDGNTEAFF. For the CDR3, the DNA is TGTACCAGCAGTTACCCCCCCGACGGAAACACTGAAGCTTTCTTT.

In its sample, this clonotype was seen a few times. The V gene is TRBV6-6, the J gene TRBJ2-7; D not resolved. CDR3 length: 11 residues. With 5 bases removed from V and 4 bases from J, the gap between germline ends came to 6 bases. The germline V gene encodes CDR1 MNHNY and CDR2 SVGAGI (reference sequence). The DNA of the CDR3 is TGTGCCAGCAGTCAGAGATACGAGCAGTACTTC. It codes for CASSQRYEQYF.

The sample holds many counts of this clonotype. The chain is built from TRBV9 and TRBJ2-7, with D possibly being TRBD1 (6 bases). CDR1 SGDLS and CDR2 YYNGEE come from the germline V gene. The CDR3 covers 17 residues. V was trimmed by 0 bases and J by 0 bases, leaving 16 bases between them. The CDR3: CASSVAPTGYLSYEQYF. The CDR3 DNA sequence: TGTGCCAGCAGCGTAGCCCCCACAGGGTACCTCTCCTACGAGCAGTACTTC. The entire variable domain, with the rest obtained from reference TRBV9 and TRBJ2-7, is as follows: DSGVTQTPKHLITATGQRVTLRCSPRSGDLSVYWYQQSLDQGLQFLIQYYNGEERAKGNILERFSAQQFPDLHSELNLSSLELGDSALYFCASSVAPTGYLSYEQYFGPGTRLTVT.

Notes on this clonotype: A single base separates this from a much larger clone, so it may be a read error. The chain recombines TRBV5-1 with TRBJ2-1, with 7 nucleotides matching TRBD2. The CDR3 totals 17 residues. Germline-derived CDR1 and CDR2 are SGHRS and YFSETQ. The DNA of the CDR3 is TGCGCCAGCAGCTCACAAATTCAGCTAGCGGCCTACAATGAGCGGTTCTTC. Translated: CASSSQIQLAAYNERFF. Full variable domain (missing parts from reference TRBV5-1 and TRBJ2-1): KAGVTQTPRYLIKTRGQQVTLSCSPISGHRSVSWYQQTPGQGLQFLFEYFSETQRNKGNFPGRFSGRQFSNSRSEMNVSTLELGDSALYLCASSSQIQLAAYNERFFGPGTRLTVL.

V is TRBV15 and J is TRBJ2-1; D might be TRBD1 (5 bases). The CDR3 extends over 16 amino acids. With 3 bases removed from V and 5 bases from J, the gap between germline ends came to 17 bases. Germline CDR1 reads LNHNV; CDR2 reads YYDKDF (reference sequence). The CDR3 is CATSRVRWQGDNEQFF. CDR3 DNA sequence: TGTGCCACCAGCAGGGTGAGGTGGCAGGGCGACAATGAGCAGTTCTTC.

This clonotype showed up many times. Germline is not matched at one junction end, which may reflect a read error. The V and J genes are TRBV27 and TRBJ2-4; 11 bases agree with TRBD2. The germline V gene encodes CDR1 MNHEY and CDR2 SMNVEV (reference sequence). This CDR3 is 16 amino acids long. The CDR3 DNA reads TGTGCCAGCGGTTTAACTAGCGGGAGAGGGTCACCACTCCAGTACTTC. Protein: CASGLTSGRGSPLQYF.

The V call is TRBV9, the J call TRBJ2-5; unclear D gene. V dropped 3 bases and J dropped 1 base, with 7 bases sitting between them. Germline V gene data show CDR1 as SGDLS and CDR2 as YYNGEE. CDR3 length: 13 amino acids. This CDR3 is CASSGQSQETQYF. The DNA of the CDR3 is TGTGCCAGCAGCGGGCAGTCCCAAGAGACCCAGTACTTC.

This clonotype appeared many times. V gene TRBV12-3 or TRBV12-4 combines with J gene TRBJ1-3; tentatively, D is TRBD1 (6 bases). This CDR3 region has 16 residues. The V end was cut by 2 bases, the J end by 2 bases, with 13 bases between. In nucleotides, the CDR3 is TGTGCCAGCAGTTTATTTCCAGGGGTCCCTGGAAACACCATATATTTT. This encodes CASSLFPGVPGNTIYF.

This clonotype was seen a few times. This CDR3 is CASSYWWGNTGELFF. The CDR3 nucleotides read TGTGCCAGCAGTTACTGGTGGGGCAACACCGGGGAGCTGTTTTTT. The chain employs TRBV6-2 or TRBV6-3 and TRBJ2-2; TRBD1 is a possible D gene (5 bases). This CDR3 comprises 15 residues. Germline CDR1 and CDR2: MNHEY and SVGEGT. V gave up 1 base and J gave up 2 bases, with 8 bases separating them.

This clonotype was recorded many times. DNA of the CDR3: TGTGCCATCAGCATAGCGGGAGATAGCTACGAGCAGTACTTC. Translated, it gives CAISIAGDSYEQYF. The genes are TRBV10-3 and TRBJ2-7, with TRBD2 identical over 9 bases. CDR3 length equals 14 residues. Trimming took 6 bases from V and 3 from J; bases not matched to a gene: 6. CDR1 ENHRY and CDR2 SYGVKD come from the germline V gene.

The gene calls are TRBV28 and TRBJ2-3; D remains unclear. Trimming cost V 4 bases and J 0 bases, with 14 bases left between them. Germline V gene lookup returns CDR1 MDHEN and CDR2 SYDVKM. CDR3 length equals 16 residues. CDR3 nucleotides: TGTGCCAGCAGTTCCCATCGGCGGCCTAGCACAGATACGCAGTATTTT. It codes for CASSSHRRPSTDTQYF. Full variable domain (missing parts from reference TRBV28 and TRBJ2-3): DVKVTQSSRYLVKRTGEKVFLECVQDMDHENMFWYRQDPGLGLRLIYFSYDVKMKEKGDIPEGYSVSREKKERFSLILESASTNQTSMYLCASSSHRRPSTDTQYFGPGTRLTVL.

This clonotype occurred many times. This chain links TRBV7-6 with TRBJ1-2; a possible D gene is TRBD1 (5 bases). Germline V CDR1 and CDR2: SGHVS, FNYEAQ. V shed 0 bases and J shed 4 bases, with 6 bases lying between them. The CDR3 spans 13 residues. CDR3 loop: CASSLAGGYGYTF. For the CDR3, the DNA is TGTGCCAGCAGCTTAGCCGGGGGCTATGGCTACACCTTC.

This clonotype was seen only a few times. The chain combines TRBV9 with TRBJ2-1; 7 positions agree with TRBD2. The CDR3 extends over 17 amino acids. The V and J ends lost 4 bases and 7 bases, in that order; junction bases with no gene match: 17. Germline values: CDR1 SGDLS, CDR2 YYNGEE. DNA for the CDR3: TGTGCCAGCAGCCTACACGGGACTATCAACCCGATGAATGAGCAGTTCTTC. Its translation is CASSLHGTINPMNEQFF.

There are many counts of this clonotype. The rearrangement links TRBV9 to TRBJ2-7, with D possibly matching TRBD2 (5 bases). V was shortened by 2 bases and J by 4 bases, with 13 bases between the two germline ends. There are 14 residues in the CDR3. Germline V gene sequence: CDR1 SGDLS, CDR2 YYNGEE. The chain's CDR3 is CASSVWETPYEQYF. The CDR3 DNA is TGTGCCAGCAGCGTTTGGGAGACTCCTTACGAGCAGTACTTC.

Within the sample, this clonotype is medium-sized. The chain recombines TRBV5-5 with TRBJ2-1; D is unresolved. Trimming removed 4 bases at V and 5 bases at J, with 10 bases between. In germline, CDR1 is SGHKS, CDR2 YYEKEE (reference sequence). This CDR3 has 13 residues. The CDR3, as DNA: TGTGCCAGCAGCCTGCTGGGGAACAATGAGCAGTTCTTC. Its translation: CASSLLGNNEQFF.